The rows below give T cell receptor beta chains drawn from one sample of a study of regulatory T cells in long-lasting Graves disease. TCRdb recomputed calls from the multiplex PCR reads with MiXCR, one row per CDR3 protein. The data show 450,000 to 650,000 distinct CDR3 sequences, approximately 16% seen once. In addition, the sample was reused for a study of T cells in Graves' hyperthyroidism and ophthalmopathy.

Material: peripheral blood mononuclear cells (PBMCs), obtained at new diagnosis, from a patient treated with antithyroid drugs. These receptors came from a woman between 40 and 65 years old with Graves disease. Both conserved end residues are part of each CDR3. D genes are given only for firm matches. Expanded clones are given a class, and other clones once, few, many or no size at all.

cdr3_aa cdr3_nt d_call clone_size j_call v_call
CASSERRQGALSNNSPLHF TGTGCCAGCAGTGAAAGGAGGCAGGGCGCCTTGTCCAATAATTCACCCCTCCACTTT . many TRBJ1-6 TRBV2
CAISEAGPGQPQHF TGTGCCATCAGCGAAGCGGGGCCCGGGCAGCCCCAGCATTTT . . TRBJ1-5 TRBV10-3
CASGFGGFYNEQFF TGTGCCAGCGGTTTCGGGGGGTTTTACAATGAGCAGTTCTTC TRBD2 . TRBJ2-1 TRBV5-8
CASFPGQTPSGNTIYF TGTGCCAGCTTCCCGGGACAGACCCCCTCTGGAAACACCATATATTTT TRBD1 many TRBJ1-3 TRBV18
CSVSTGVDTEQFF TGCAGCGTGTCGACAGGGGTAGACACTGAGCAGTTCTTC TRBD1 . TRBJ2-1 TRBV29-1
CASSLSGGASYEQFF TGTGCCAGCAGCCTTAGCGGGGGGGCCTCCTATGAGCAGTTCTTC TRBD2 . TRBJ2-1 TRBV7-9
CASSQRGEGTEAFF TGTGCCAGCAGCCAAAGAGGGGAAGGCACTGAAGCTTTCTTT . many TRBJ1-1 TRBV3-1
CASSEGPGGVRGYTF TGTGCCAGCAGTGAGGGTCCAGGCGGGGTGAGGGGCTACACCTTC . many TRBJ1-2 TRBV2
CASSGLAGDNEQFF TGTGCCAGCAGCGGACTAGCGGGGGACAATGAGCAGTTCTTC TRBD2 many TRBJ2-1 TRBV3-1
CASSLFRPSTSGGPSPHNEQFF TGTGCCAGCAGCTTATTTCGCCCCTCGACTAGCGGGGGGCCCTCACCCCACAATGAGCAGTTCTTC TRBD2 . TRBJ2-1 TRBV11-2
CASSSVGGTEAFF TGTGCCAGCAGCTCAGTAGGGGGCACTGAAGCTTTCTTT . many TRBJ1-1 TRBV5-6
CASSRGDYTEAFF TGTGCCAGCAGTCGAGGGGATTACACTGAAGCTTTCTTT . few TRBJ1-1 TRBV12-3/TRBV12-4
CASRYGTGSYEQYF TGTGCCAGCAGATACGGGACAGGGAGCTACGAGCAGTACTTC TRBD1 . TRBJ2-7 TRBV6-1
CASSDPRHRNTGELFF TGTGCCAGCAGTGACCCACGGCACCGGAACACCGGGGAGCTGTTTTTT . . TRBJ2-2 TRBV6-1
CASSLAPRTLSNYGYTF TGTGCCAGCAGTTTAGCGCCTAGGACACTCTCTAACTATGGCTACACCTTC . many TRBJ1-2 TRBV12-3/TRBV12-4
CASSQGLAGVLIDTQYF TGTGCCAGCAGCCAGGGACTAGCGGGGGTCTTAATAGATACGCAGTATTTT TRBD2 . TRBJ2-3 TRBV7-9
CASILGRGLVGYTF TGTGCCAGCATCCTAGGCAGGGGGCTTGTTGGCTACACCTTC TRBD1 many TRBJ1-2 TRBV7-2
CASSELPGPNEKLFF TGTGCCAGCAGTGAATTACCAGGACCTAATGAAAAACTGTTTTTT . many TRBJ1-4 TRBV2
CSASQDRAGQPQHF TGCAGTGCTTCCCAGGACAGGGCGGGGCAGCCCCAGCATTTT TRBD1 many TRBJ1-5 TRBV20-1
CASSGGHSTNEKLFF TGTGCCAGCAGCGGCGGGCATTCAACTAATGAAAAACTGTTTTTT . few TRBJ1-4 TRBV3-1
CASSPSYGTTGELFF TGTGCCAGCAGCCCCAGCTACGGGACCACCGGGGAGCTGTTTTTT . . TRBJ2-2 TRBV11-2
CASSTTGIENEQFF TGCGCCAGCAGCACGACAGGGATCGAAAATGAGCAGTTCTTC TRBD1 many TRBJ2-1 TRBV5-1
CASSVGRNNEKLFF TGCGCCAGCAGCGTGGGACGGAATAATGAAAAACTGTTTTTT . few TRBJ1-4 TRBV5-1
CAWAGFGNTIYF TGTGCCTGGGCGGGTTTTGGAAACACCATATATTTT . many TRBJ1-3 TRBV30
CAGRTDRENIRYF TGTGCCGGCAGAACCGACAGAGAAAACATTCGGTACTTC . . TRBJ2-4 TRBV5-4
CASSPPSSGNTIYF TGTGCCAGCAGCCCACCCTCCTCTGGAAACACCATATATTTT . . TRBJ1-3 TRBV9
CASSVRDVGNTIYF TGTGCCAGCTCCGTCCGGGACGTAGGAAACACCATATATTTT . . TRBJ1-3 TRBV18
CASSPRRTSTDEQFF TGTGCCAGCAGTCCCCGGCGGACTAGCACCGATGAGCAGTTCTTC TRBD2 many TRBJ2-1 TRBV27
CASSWTGRVETQYF TGTGCCAGCAGTTGGACAGGGAGAGTGGAGACCCAGTACTTC TRBD1 . TRBJ2-5 TRBV12-3/TRBV12-4
CASSPVGTDYEQYF TGTGCCAGCTCACCAGTCGGGACGGACTACGAGCAGTACTTC . few TRBJ2-7 TRBV18
CASSMQGGAYGYTF TGTGCCAGCAGCATGCAGGGGGGAGCCTATGGCTACACCTTC TRBD1 . TRBJ1-2 TRBV12-3/TRBV12-4
CASSRGGLQETQYF TGTGCCAGCAGCCGCGGGGGACTGCAAGAGACCCAGTACTTC TRBD2 few TRBJ2-5 TRBV6-1
CSAGTEINEQFF TGCAGTGCCGGAACGGAAATCAATGAGCAGTTCTTC . few TRBJ2-1 TRBV20-1
CASSLGGGNGKLFF TGTGCCAGCAGTCTGGGGGGAGGGAATGGAAAACTGTTTTTT . . TRBJ1-4 TRBV28
CASSYSWDTYEQYF TGTGCCAGCAGTTACTCATGGGACACCTACGAGCAGTACTTC . many TRBJ2-7 TRBV6-2/TRBV6-3
CASSDGGHRSSYNSPLHF TGTGCCAGCAGTGATGGGGGCCACAGGAGCTCCTATAATTCACCCCTCCACTTT . many TRBJ1-6 TRBV2
CASSLISSYNSPLHF TGCGCCAGCAGCTTAATTTCCTCCTATAATTCACCCCTCCACTTT . once TRBJ1-6 TRBV5-1
CASSPLGAGGRTQYF TGTGCCAGCAGCCCCCTGGGGGCGGGGGGTCGGACCCAGTACTTC TRBD2 many TRBJ2-5 TRBV11-3
CASSARQGTYNEQFF TGCGCCAGCAGCGCAAGACAGGGAACCTACAATGAGCAGTTCTTC TRBD1 many TRBJ2-1 TRBV5-1
CSATSGTDNSPLHF TGCAGTGCGACCTCCGGGACAGATAATTCACCCCTCCACTTT TRBD1 . TRBJ1-6 TRBV20-1
CASRTHRGRGTGELFF TGTGCCAGCAGAACCCATCGGGGACGGGGCACCGGGGAGCTGTTTTTT . few TRBJ2-2 TRBV11-2
CASSFLGLVNEQFF TGTGCCAGCAGTTTTTTGGGACTAGTAAATGAGCAGTTCTTC TRBD2 few TRBJ2-1 TRBV12-3/TRBV12-4
CASSPPSGGVNSEQFF TGTGCCAGCTCACCTCCCAGCGGGGGGGTAAACAGTGAGCAGTTCTTC TRBD2 many TRBJ2-1 TRBV18
CSVVLGGTNYGYTF TGCAGCGTTGTTCTAGGGGGGACTAACTATGGCTACACCTTC . . TRBJ1-2 TRBV29-1
CASSLGQRGGPYEQYF TGTGCCAGCAGCTTAGGACAGCGGGGGGGCCCTTACGAGCAGTACTTC TRBD2 . TRBJ2-7 TRBV13
CASSLTINYGYTF TGTGCCAGCAGTTTAACGATTAACTATGGCTACACCTTC . many TRBJ1-2 TRBV28
CASNTGTLFYNEQFF TGTGCCAGCAACACTGGGACTCTCTTTTACAATGAGCAGTTCTTC . many TRBJ2-1 TRBV2
CASSGHRGSYSPLHF TGTGCCAGTAGTGGACACAGGGGTAGTTATTCACCCCTCCACTTT TRBD1 few TRBJ1-6 TRBV19
CASSKGVLYNEQFF TGTGCCAGCTCTAAGGGGGTGCTCTACAATGAGCAGTTCTTC . few TRBJ2-1 TRBV6-1
CASASGRGSPLHF TGTGCCAGTGCATCAGGACGCGGTTCACCCCTCCACTTT . few TRBJ1-6 TRBV3-1
CASSHLGNGQFF TGTGCCAGCAGCCACCTCGGGAATGGGCAGTTCTTC . . TRBJ2-1 TRBV11-2
CSAALGGGPSDTQYF TGCAGTGCGGCTCTGGGAGGGGGGCCGTCAGATACGCAGTATTTT . few TRBJ2-3 TRBV20-1